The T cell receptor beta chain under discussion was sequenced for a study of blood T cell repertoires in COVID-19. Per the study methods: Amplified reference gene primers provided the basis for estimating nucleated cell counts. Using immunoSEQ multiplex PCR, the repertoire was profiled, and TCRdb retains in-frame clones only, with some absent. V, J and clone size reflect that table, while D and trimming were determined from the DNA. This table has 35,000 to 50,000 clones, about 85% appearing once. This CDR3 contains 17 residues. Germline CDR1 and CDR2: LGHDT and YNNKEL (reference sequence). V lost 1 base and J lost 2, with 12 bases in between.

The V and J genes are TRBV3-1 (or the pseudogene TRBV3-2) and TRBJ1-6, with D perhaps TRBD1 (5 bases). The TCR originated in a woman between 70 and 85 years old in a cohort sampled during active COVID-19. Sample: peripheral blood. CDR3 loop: CASSQGTGGAYNSPLHF. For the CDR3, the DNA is TGTGCCAGCAGCCAAGGCACCGGGGGGGCCTATAATTCACCCCTCCACTTT.